This section outlines one T cell receptor (beta chain) sequence together with its context. The Seattle site enrolled patients during active infection and followed them longitudinally. These data come from a study of blood T cell repertoires in COVID-19. In the study overall: Sites across the United States, Italy and Spain contributed samples from acute and convalescent COVID-19. The analysed material was cDNA or gDNA that came from T cells, B-cell-depleted T cells, or PBMCs.

Original processing notes: Nucleated cell counts were estimated from reference gene primer amplification. Sequenced by immunoSEQ multiplex PCR; TCRdb stores in-frame clones only, minus some. D and trimming come from the DNA, and the V and J calls and clone size come from that table. Here the sample spans 150,000 to 200,000 clones, around 81% being singletons. This CDR3 comprises 16 residues. Germline V gene lookup returns CDR1 SGHTA and CDR2 FQGTGA. Germline trimming cut 5 bases from V and 3 bases from J; bases unmatched to any gene: 5. Material for sequencing was peripheral blood. This TCR was recovered from an elderly woman with COVID-19, enrolled during active disease. The V gene is TRBV7-3, the J gene TRBJ2-3, with 13 nucleotides matching TRBD2. The CDR3 here is CASSPTSGGLTDTQYF. In nucleotides, the CDR3 is TGTGCCAGCAGCCCGACTAGCGGGGGGTTAACAGATACGCAGTATTTT.